The clone carrying this T cell receptor (beta chain) was detected ten times or more. The antigen remains undetermined. The data are from a study of T cells after posttransplantation cyclophosphamide. The assay was immunoSEQ multiplex PCR, and TCRdb's table has in-frame clones only and misses some. This sample comprises about 14,000 clones, none seen once only. Cyclophosphamide on days +3 and +4 followed busulfan-fludarabine conditioning and a marrow graft. General observations from the study: Recipient CMV seropositivity and CMV reactivation strongly tracked TRB clonality. Skin or GI-infiltrating T cells shared few TRB sequences with blood. Later blood repertoires were often dominated by clones from the donor CD8+ memory compartment.

Germline V CDR1 and CDR2: LNHDA, SQIVND (reference sequence). Trimming took off 5 bases at V and 6 bases at J, with 11 bases between the two ends. The CDR3 sequence is 13 residues long. This chain uses TRBV19 with TRBJ2-1, with a possible D match to TRBD2 (5 bases). Sequences were derived from PBMCs, sampled around 1,100 days after allogeneic stem cell transplant with posttransplant cyclophosphamide. This clonotype was obtained from a female patient aged 40 to 55 who received an allogeneic stem cell transplant from a related donor, was CMV-positive, and had no GVHD. The graft donor may have contributed some T cells. Here the CDR3 DNA reads TGTGCCAGTAGTCCCACTAGAGTCAATGAGCAGTTCTTC. Translated: CASSPTRVNEQFF.